This T cell receptor (beta chain) was identified in a study of OX40 agonist ivuxolimab in advanced cancers. On the study more broadly: Participants could have had prior anti-PD-1, anti-PD-L1 or anti-CTLA-4 therapy, and approximately 37% had some. Partial responses were achieved by three patients, one with hepatocellular carcinoma and two with cutaneous melanoma.

Study findings and constraints: Clonal expansion was seen in CD4+ and CD8+ blood T cells by week 6 at 0.1 to 3.0 mg/kg.

This CDR3 contains 10 residues. Trimming pared 3 bases from V and 5 bases from J, leaving 2 bases between. Germline V gene sequence: CDR1 SNHLY, CDR2 FYNNEI. Assay used: immunoSEQ multiplex PCR; TCRdb lists only in-frame clones, some missing. The sample contains about 85,000 clones, roughly four fifths of which appear only once. Regarding this clone: Its antigen is unidentified.

The sequenced sample was CD4+ or CD8+ T cells sorted from blood, obtained in a trial of the OX40 agonist ivuxolimab. The V gene is TRBV2, the J gene TRBJ2-7, with unresolved D. This TCR was recovered from an adult with an advanced solid tumor such as melanoma, head and neck, liver or kidney cancer. CDR3 sequence (DNA): TGTGCCAGCAGTGATAACGAGCAGTACGTC. It translates to CASSDNEQYV.